These T cell receptor beta chains were read from a single sample in a study of Ad26.COV2.S vaccination and SARS-CoV-2 variants. The assay was immunoSEQ multiplex PCR, and TCRdb's table has in-frame clones only and misses some. The repertoire holds over 110,000 clones, with just over 85% as singletons. Sample: peripheral blood, taken after recovery from COVID-19. The receptors were sampled from a human donor who had recovered from COVID-19. The CDR3 runs from the conserved cysteine through the conserved F or W. A D gene is named only where the DNA matches it firmly. Clone size, where shown, is once, few, many, or a class for clones that have expanded.

J: TRBJ2-1
V: TRBV7-2
D: TRBD1
size: .
DNA: TGTGCCAGCAGTCGTGGACAGGGCAGACCCAGGGAGCAGTTCTTC
CDR3: CASSRGQGRPREQFF

J: TRBJ2-5
V: TRBV9
D: TRBD1
size: few
DNA: TGTGCCAGCAGCCCGACGCAGGGGGCCCCAGAGACCCAGTACTTC
CDR3: CASSPTQGAPETQYF

J: TRBJ2-5
V: TRBV24-1
D: .
size: .
DNA: TGTGCCACCAGTGATTTAGGTTACGTTTGCGGGGGCGCGGAGAACCCCCCCCAAGAGACCCAGTACTTC
CDR3: CATSDLGYVCGGAENPPQETQYF

J: TRBJ2-3
V: TRBV9
D: .
size: many
DNA: TGTGCCAGCAGCGTAGGCACAGATACGCAGTATTTT
CDR3: CASSVGTDTQYF

J: TRBJ2-7
V: TRBV3-1/TRBV3-2
D: TRBD1
size: .
DNA: TGTGCCAGCAGTCTCCGGACAGGGACCTACGAGCAGTACTTC
CDR3: CASSLRTGTYEQYF

J: TRBJ1-2
V: TRBV9
D: TRBD1
size: once
DNA: TGTGCCAGCAGCCCTGACAGGGGGTATGGCTACACCTTC
CDR3: CASSPDRGYGYTF

J: TRBJ2-7
V: TRBV12-3/TRBV12-4
D: .
size: .
DNA: TGTGCCAGCAGTTTACTTCCGGTCTACGAGCAGTACTTC
CDR3: CASSLLPVYEQYF

J: TRBJ2-4
V: TRBV4-3
D: .
size: .
DNA: TGCGCCAGCAGCCAAACGAGGTCGGCTGTAGACATTCAGTACTTC
CDR3: CASSQTRSAVDIQYF

J: TRBJ1-3
V: TRBV11-2
D: TRBD1
size: .
DNA: TGTGCCAGCAGCACCGTCAGGGGGCAATCTGGAAACACCATATATTTT
CDR3: CASSTVRGQSGNTIYF

J: TRBJ2-7
V: TRBV4-3
D: TRBD1
size: .
DNA: TGCGCCAGCAGCCAACACCGACAGGGGGACTACGAGCAGTACTTC
CDR3: CASSQHRQGDYEQYF

J: TRBJ2-7
V: TRBV5-1
D: TRBD2
size: .
DNA: TGCGCCAGCAGCTTGGAGGCTAGCGGGGGTGACGAGCAGTACTTC
CDR3: CASSLEASGGDEQYF

J: TRBJ2-7
V: TRBV11-2
D: .
size: .
DNA: TGTGCCAGCAGCTTAGTCAGAGGGATGATTAATAAGGACGAGCAGTACTTC
CDR3: CASSLVRGMINKDEQYF

J: TRBJ2-7
V: TRBV7-8
D: .
size: .
DNA: TGTGCCAGCAGCTCAGAGGGCGGGCTCTCCTACGAGCAGTACTTC
CDR3: CASSSEGGLSYEQYF

J: TRBJ1-6
V: TRBV6-2/TRBV6-3
D: .
size: .
DNA: TGTGCCAGCAGTTACTACGGGACATCACCCCTCCACTTT
CDR3: CASSYYGTSPLHF

J: TRBJ2-7
V: TRBV28
D: .
size: .
DNA: TGTGCCAGCAGTTTAGACGGCTCCTACGAGCAGTACTTC
CDR3: CASSLDGSYEQYF

J: TRBJ2-2
V: TRBV5-1
D: TRBD1
size: few
DNA: TGCGCCAGCAGCTTAGGAGGGACAGGTAACACCGGGGAGCTGTTTTTT
CDR3: CASSLGGTGNTGELFF

J: TRBJ2-7
V: TRBV9
D: .
size: .
DNA: TGTGCCAGCAGCGTAGGGGGGACTTTCTCCTACGAGCAGTACTTC
CDR3: CASSVGGTFSYEQYF

J: TRBJ2-7
V: TRBV30
D: .
size: .
DNA: TGTGCCTGGAGTGTTCAGGGAGGATACGAGCAGTACTTC
CDR3: CAWSVQGGYEQYF

J: TRBJ1-5
V: TRBV6-5
D: .
size: .
DNA: TGTGCCAGCAGTCGGGGTGGGGGAAGCAATCAGCCCCAGCATTTT
CDR3: CASSRGGGSNQPQHF

J: TRBJ2-5
V: TRBV6-5
D: .
size: once
DNA: TGTGCCAGCAGTTACTCTACGGATGGCCCTCAAGAGACCCAGTACTTC
CDR3: CASSYSTDGPQETQYF

J: TRBJ2-1
V: TRBV20-1
D: .
size: .
DNA: TGCAGTGCTAGAGCAGTCGATGAGCAGTTCTTC
CDR3: CSARAVDEQFF

J: TRBJ2-1
V: TRBV28
D: .
size: once
DNA: TGTGCCAGCAGCGCCCTGGGGAGAACCTACAATGAGCAGTTCTTC
CDR3: CASSALGRTYNEQFF

J: TRBJ2-1
V: TRBV4-3
D: .
size: .
DNA: TGCGCCAGCAGCCAAAGACAGGTTGTGAGCAATGAGCAGTTCTTC
CDR3: CASSQRQVVSNEQFF

J: TRBJ1-2
V: TRBV29-1
D: .
size: .
DNA: TGCAGCGTTGAAAGGGGGGGCGGAGAAGGCTACACCTTC
CDR3: CSVERGGGEGYTF

J: TRBJ1-2
V: TRBV18
D: .
size: .
DNA: TGTGCCAGCTCAAACGTTAGAAGGGAAAACTATGGCTACACCTTC
CDR3: CASSNVRRENYGYTF

J: TRBJ1-6
V: TRBV28
D: TRBD1
size: .
DNA: TGTGCCAGCAGTCTGACAGGGGGCGTTTCACCCCTCCACTTT
CDR3: CASSLTGGVSPLHF

J: TRBJ2-7
V: TRBV2
D: TRBD1
size: .
DNA: TGTGCCAGCAGTGAGGAATCCGGGACAGGGAGGGAGCAGTACTTC
CDR3: CASSEESGTGREQYF

J: TRBJ2-1
V: TRBV18
D: TRBD1
size: .
DNA: TGTGCCAGCTCCCTCACCCCGGGACAGGACAATGAGCAGTTCTTC
CDR3: CASSLTPGQDNEQFF

J: TRBJ2-5
V: TRBV7-2
D: .
size: .
DNA: TGTGCCAGCAGCCCCGGGGGTGAGAAGACCCAGTACTTC
CDR3: CASSPGGEKTQYF